A selection of T cell receptor beta chains follows, all from one sample in a study of cytomegalovirus exposure and HLA in healthy donors. The protocol was immunoSEQ multiplex PCR, while the TCRdb copy is restricted to in-frame clones and leaves out a portion. Of under 130,000 clones listed, approximately 82% are singletons. Sequencing was performed on PBMCs. These receptors were obtained from a man in his forties or fifties in good health and CMV-seropositive. The CDR3 runs from the conserved cysteine through the conserved F or W. Each record gives: CDR3 length, V gene, J gene, D gene, clone size, CDR3 DNA, CDR3 protein. D genes are given only for firm matches. Clone sizes are given selectively: once, few, many, or a class where the clone is expanded.

CDR3 length: 15; V gene: TRBV7-2; J gene: TRBJ1-4; D gene: TRBD1; clone size: few; CDR3 DNA: TGTGCCAGCAGCTTGACGGGACAGCAAGGAGAAAAACTGTTTTTT; CDR3 protein: CASSLTGQQGEKLFF
CDR3 length: 16; V gene: TRBV9; J gene: TRBJ2-5; D gene: TRBD2; clone size: -; CDR3 DNA: TGTGCCAGCAGTGTTACTAGCGGGGGCCGGGGGGAGACCCAGTACTTC; CDR3 protein: CASSVTSGGRGETQYF
CDR3 length: 16; V gene: TRBV4-3; J gene: TRBJ2-6; D gene: TRBD2; clone size: -; CDR3 DNA: TGCGCCAGCAGCCAAGATGCGGGAGCTGGGGCCAACGTCCTGACTTTC; CDR3 protein: CASSQDAGAGANVLTF
CDR3 length: 13; V gene: TRBV13; J gene: TRBJ1-2; D gene: -; clone size: -; CDR3 DNA: TGTGCCAGCAGCTCTTCGGGAAGACCGGGCTACACCTTC; CDR3 protein: CASSSSGRPGYTF
CDR3 length: 15; V gene: TRBV27; J gene: TRBJ2-7; D gene: -; clone size: -; CDR3 DNA: TGTGCCAGCAGTTTAGGGACTCGCGGAGGCTACGAGCAGTACTTC; CDR3 protein: CASSLGTRGGYEQYF
CDR3 length: 12; V gene: TRBV15; J gene: TRBJ2-3; D gene: TRBD1; clone size: -; CDR3 DNA: TGTGCCACCAGCAGGGACAGGGCTACGCAGTATTTT; CDR3 protein: CATSRDRATQYF
CDR3 length: 13; V gene: TRBV1; J gene: TRBJ2-1; D gene: -; clone size: once; CDR3 DNA: TGCACCAGCACCTTCTGCGGGAGGTATGAGCAGTTCTTC; CDR3 protein: CTSTFCGRYEQFF
CDR3 length: 14; V gene: TRBV2; J gene: TRBJ2-1; D gene: TRBD1; clone size: -; CDR3 DNA: TGTGCCAGCCGGTGGGGACAGGGGGCCAATGAGCAGTTCTTC; CDR3 protein: CASRWGQGANEQFF
CDR3 length: 15; V gene: TRBV19; J gene: TRBJ2-3; D gene: -; clone size: -; CDR3 DNA: TGTGCCAGTAGTATACCCCGGACAGACACAGATACGCAGTATTTT; CDR3 protein: CASSIPRTDTDTQYF
CDR3 length: 17; V gene: TRBV18; J gene: TRBJ1-3; D gene: TRBD1; clone size: once; CDR3 DNA: TGTGCCAGCTCACGGGGACAGGGCGTTTACTCTGGAAACACCATATATTTT; CDR3 protein: CASSRGQGVYSGNTIYF
CDR3 length: 16; V gene: TRBV4-2; J gene: TRBJ1-2; D gene: -; clone size: -; CDR3 DNA: TGTGCCAGCAGCCCAAACCTTGGGCAGGATTTCTATGGCTACACCTTC; CDR3 protein: CASSPNLGQDFYGYTF
CDR3 length: 16; V gene: TRBV11-2; J gene: TRBJ1-4; D gene: -; clone size: -; CDR3 DNA: TGTGCCAGCAGCTTAGGAACGGTTGCAACTAATGAAAAACTGTTTTTT; CDR3 protein: CASSLGTVATNEKLFF
CDR3 length: 14; V gene: TRBV6-4; J gene: TRBJ2-2; D gene: TRBD2; clone size: -; CDR3 DNA: TGTGCCAGCAGTGAGGCGGGGGGGACCGGGGAGCTGTTTTTT; CDR3 protein: CASSEAGGTGELFF
CDR3 length: 14; V gene: TRBV7-8; J gene: TRBJ2-1; D gene: TRBD2; clone size: few; CDR3 DNA: TGTGCCAGCAGCTCAATAGCGGGGATCAATGAGCAGTTCTTC; CDR3 protein: CASSSIAGINEQFF
CDR3 length: 15; V gene: TRBV30; J gene: TRBJ1-5; D gene: -; clone size: once; CDR3 DNA: TGTGCCTGGAGTGTACGCGGTAGGAGCAATCAGCCCCAGCATTTT; CDR3 protein: CAWSVRGRSNQPQHF
CDR3 length: 15; V gene: TRBV18; J gene: TRBJ1-1; D gene: -; clone size: -; CDR3 DNA: TGTGCCAGCTCATCGGGGCAACGTACGGGAGCTGAAGCTTTCTTT; CDR3 protein: CASSSGQRTGAEAFF